A single sample gave rise to the 32 T cell receptor beta chains below, sequenced in a study of T cell responses to AZD1222 COVID-19 vaccine. TCRdb's copy holds only in-frame clones and misses some; the assay was immunoSEQ multiplex PCR. The table lists fewer than 200,000 clones, roughly nine tenths of them singletons. The specimen comprised peripheral blood, sampled on day 0 of AZD1222 vaccination. The receptors originated from an adult in good health.

The CDR3 coding sequence is TGCGCCAGCAGCATATCTAGCGGGAGGGCTGCCTACGAGCAGTACTTC. Amino acid sequence: CASSISSGRAAYEQYF. V usage is TRBV5-1 and J usage is TRBJ2-7; 12 nucleotides line up with TRBD2. Germline values: CDR1 SGHRS, CDR2 YFSETQ. The length of the CDR3 is 16 residues. V shed 4 bases, J shed 2 bases, and the junction held 7 bases outside the gene matches.

The chain employs TRBV2 and TRBJ2-2, with 16 bases fitting TRBD2. CDR1 SNHLY and CDR2 FYNNEI come from the germline V gene. V gave up 7 bases and J gave up 5 bases; unmatched junction bases: 10. The CDR3 is 18 residues long. CDR3 DNA: TGTGCCAGCAAAACGGGACTAGCGGGAGGGCCATGGACCGGGGAGCTGTTTTTT. Amino acids: CASKTGLAGGPWTGELFF.

The rearrangement joins TRBV10-1 to TRBJ2-7, with D perhaps matching TRBD1 (5 bases). This CDR3 is 13 amino acids long. Trimming shortened V by 7 bases and J by 5 bases, and 15 bases separated the two germline ends. Germline V CDR1 and CDR2: WNHNN, SYGVQD (reference sequence). This CDR3 reads CASTIWGKNEQYF. In DNA form, the CDR3 reads TGCGCCAGCACCATCTGGGGCAAAAACGAGCAGTACTTC.

This clone appeared a few times. This rearrangement joins TRBV19 to TRBJ1-5, with a tentative D call TRBD1 (5 bases). V lost 6 bases and J 0 bases, leaving 12 bases between the germline ends. The CDR3 runs to 15 residues. Germline V gene data show CDR1 as LNHDA and CDR2 as SQIVND (reference sequence). The CDR3 sequence is CASRLDRYSNQPQHF. For the CDR3, the DNA is TGTGCCAGTAGATTAGACAGATATAGCAATCAGCCCCAGCATTTT.

This clone turned up a few times. The chain carries TRBV7-9 and TRBJ2-1, with D perhaps matching TRBD1 (7 bases). The CDR3 is 15 amino acids. V was shortened by 0 bases and J by 7 bases, with 13 bases between the two germline ends. Germline lookup yields CDR1 SEHNR and CDR2 FQNEAQ (reference sequence). The CDR3 region has the DNA TGTGCCAGCAGCTTAGCGGTCAGGGGGGATAATGAGCAGTTCTTC. It is translated as CASSLAVRGDNEQFF.

The rearrangement joins TRBV6-5 to TRBJ1-3; D is ambiguous. V shed 7 bases and J shed 1 base, with 5 bases lying between them. The V gene's germline CDR1 is MNHEY and CDR2 SVGAGI. CDR3 size: 12 residues. CDR3 protein: CASIGSGNTIYF. Here the CDR3 DNA reads TGTGCCAGCATTGGTTCTGGAAACACCATATATTTT.

The chain combines TRBV2 with TRBJ1-1; D unclear. V lost 4 bases, J lost 0 bases, and 9 bases lay in between. CDR3 length equals 14 residues. Germline-derived CDR1 and CDR2 are SNHLY and FYNNEI. This chain's CDR3 is CASSGTAVNTEAFF. DNA of the CDR3: TGTGCCAGCAGTGGGACGGCTGTGAACACTGAAGCTTTCTTT. Full variable domain (remainder filled in from reference TRBV2 and TRBJ1-1): EPEVTQTPSHQVTQMGQEVILRCVPISNHLYFYWYRQILGQKVEFLVSFYNNEISEKSEIFDDQFSVERPDGSNFTLKIRSTKLEDSAMYFCASSGTAVNTEAFFGQGTRLTVV.

This clone was recorded only once. The chain has TRBV11-2 and TRBJ2-1; a weak D match, TRBD1 (5 bases). The CDR3 spans 15 residues. Germline loops: CDR1 SGHAT, CDR2 FQNNGV. With 1 base removed from V and 8 bases from J, the gap between germline ends came to 15 bases. CDR3 DNA sequence: TGTGCCAGCAGCTTAGTGGGCGGACAACGCGATGAGCAGTTCTTC. Its translation is CASSLVGGQRDEQFF.

This clone occurred once. The chain links TRBV6-5 to TRBJ2-6; D not resolved. The CDR3 length is 13 residues. Germline CDR1 reads MNHEY; CDR2 reads SVGAGI. The V end was cut by 6 bases, the J end by 0 bases, with 3 bases between. The CDR3 sequence is CASRPSGANVLTF. The CDR3 region has the DNA TGTGCCAGCAGGCCCTCTGGGGCCAACGTCCTGACTTTC.

The V and J genes are TRBV18 and TRBJ1-2; D is possibly TRBD1 (6 bases). V was clipped by 3 bases and J by 3 bases, with 8 bases between them. CDR1 is KGHSH and CDR2 is LQKENI in the germline V gene. The CDR3 sequence is 13 residues long. CDR3 in DNA: TGTGCCAGCTCACCCCGACAGGACTATGGCTACACCTTC. This encodes CASSPRQDYGYTF.

The V and J genes are TRBV30 and TRBJ2-7, with D unclear. Looked up from germline, CDR1 is GTSNPN and CDR2 is SVGIG (reference sequence). The CDR3 has 12 residues. This CDR3 is CDWSRDQREQYV. In nucleotides, the CDR3 is TGTGACTGGAGTAGGGATCAGCGCGAGCAGTACGTC.

The chain employs TRBV28 and TRBJ2-7; 8 nucleotides agree with TRBD1. Germline CDR1 MDHEN, CDR2 SYDVKM. Unmatched junction bases numbered 9, after V lost 5 bases and J lost 3 bases. This CDR3 has 15 residues. The DNA of the CDR3 is TGTGCCAGCAGTCCGGACAGGGATGGCAACTACGAGCAGTACGTC. Residues: CASSPDRDGNYEQYV.

The rearrangement links TRBV5-1 to TRBJ1-1; D may be TRBD1 (6 bases). The V end was cut by 1 base, the J end by 1 base, with 11 bases between. The germline gives CDR1 SGHRS, CDR2 YFSETQ. There are 15 residues in the CDR3. Written as DNA, the CDR3 is TGCGCCAGCAGCTTGACGGGACACTCGAACACTGAAGCTTTCTTT. As protein: CASSLTGHSNTEAFF.

The genes are TRBV30 and TRBJ1-6; no definite D call. Germline V gives CDR1 GTSNPN, CDR2 SVGIG (reference sequence). Between the trimmed V and J ends, which lost 1 base and 10 bases, there was a span of 5 bases. The CDR3 has 11 amino acids. CDR3 DNA sequence: TGTGCCTGGAGTGAAAACTCACCCCTCCACTTT. Translation gives CAWSENSPLHF.

The chain uses TRBV2 and TRBJ1-2; 9 bases are a match to TRBD1. V gave up 6 bases and J gave up 2 bases; unmatched junction bases: 1. This CDR3 spans 13 amino acids. Looked up from germline, CDR1 is SNHLY and CDR2 is FYNNEI. CDR3 coding DNA: TGTGCCAGCAGCGACAGGGGGAACTATGGCTACACCTTC. Amino acids: CASSDRGNYGYTF.

This chain uses TRBV28 with TRBJ1-2; 7 bases align to TRBD1. The CDR3 extends over 12 amino acids. After removal of 5 bases from V and 4 bases from J, the junction contained 1 base not matched to a gene. In germline, CDR1 is MDHEN, CDR2 SYDVKM. CDR3 sequence reads: CASSQGVYGYTF. CDR3 bases: TGTGCCAGCAGTCAGGGGGTCTATGGCTACACCTTC.

CDR3 protein: CASSPRRTGAYEQYV. CDR3 DNA sequence: TGTGCCAGCTCACCACGAAGAACAGGGGCCTACGAGCAGTACGTC. J is TRBJ2-7 and V is TRBV18; TRBD1 aligns across 7 bases. V gave up 1 base and J gave up 2 bases; unmatched junction bases: 5. The CDR3 is 15 residues long. Germline V gene sequence: CDR1 KGHSH, CDR2 LQKENI.

The genes are TRBV5-1 and TRBJ2-7; 7 nucleotides match TRBD1. From germline, CDR1 is SGHRS and CDR2 YFSETQ. CDR3 size: 14 residues. V lost 4 bases and J lost 2; bases outside the gene matches: 6. The CDR3 sequence: CASSIQTGTYEQYF. As DNA, the CDR3 is TGCGCCAGCAGCATTCAGACAGGGACCTACGAGCAGTACTTC.

The chain is built from TRBV11-2 and TRBJ1-3, with D perhaps TRBD1 (5 bases). V lost 5 bases and J 4 bases, leaving 15 bases between the germline ends. The CDR3 sequence is 15 residues long. The germline V gene has CDR1 SGHAT and CDR2 FQNNGV. CDR3 bases: TGTGCCAGCAGCATCCGGGACGGTGTCGGAAACACCATATATTTT. Encoded protein: CASSIRDGVGNTIYF.

The chain is built from TRBV30 and TRBJ1-2, with 9 bases aligning to TRBD1. The CDR3 contains 13 residues. V was pared by 5 bases and J by 1 base, with 2 bases of the junction left unmatched. Germline V gene sequence: CDR1 GTSNPN, CDR2 SVGIG (reference sequence). The CDR3 nucleotides are TGTGCCTGGGGGACAGGGCATAACTATGGCTACACCTTC. Its translation: CAWGTGHNYGYTF.

The rearrangement links TRBV10-2 to TRBJ2-5; TRBD2 is a possible D gene (6 bases). The CDR3 is 13 residues long. V lost 6 bases and J 5 bases, leaving 13 bases between the germline ends. In germline, CDR1 is WSHSY, CDR2 SAAADI. The CDR3 is CASRLGGRETQYF. CDR3 nucleotides: TGCGCCAGCAGGTTGGGAGGTAGGGAGACCCAGTACTTC.

V usage is TRBV6-5 and J usage is TRBJ1-5; no reliable D call. Trimming removed 1 base from V and 4 bases from J, with 11 bases in between. There are 15 residues in the CDR3. CDR1 and CDR2 from the germline V gene are MNHEY and SVGAGI. The DNA of the CDR3 is TGTGCCAGCAGTTACTGGGGAGGAGAGAATCAGCCCCAGCATTTT. Its translation is CASSYWGGENQPQHF.

J is TRBJ2-7 and V is TRBV7-8; D is possibly TRBD1 or TRBD2 (5 bases each). Germline V lookup: CDR1 SGHVS, CDR2 FQNEAQ. V shed 3 bases and J shed 3 bases, with 15 bases lying between them. The CDR3 contains 15 residues. The DNA for the CDR3 is TGTGCCAGCAGCTTTAGACCGGGGCGGAACTACGAGCAGTACGTC. This gives the protein CASSFRPGRNYEQYV.

The chain employs TRBV7-9 and TRBJ1-6, with D perhaps matching TRBD1 (6 bases). V gave up 3 bases and J gave up 9 bases, with 12 bases separating them. Per the germline V gene, CDR1 is SEHNR and CDR2 is FQNEAQ (reference sequence). There are 14 residues in the CDR3. This CDR3 is CASSFEGGASPLHF. DNA of the CDR3: TGTGCCAGCAGCTTTGAAGGGGGAGCTTCACCCCTCCACTTT.

V gene TRBV5-1 combines with J gene TRBJ2-3; TRBD2 might be the D (6 bases). This CDR3 region has 15 residues. Germline V CDR1 and CDR2: SGHRS, YFSETQ. Deletions cut 5 bases from V and 7 bases from J, with 20 bases between. CDR3: CASRLNRDSSYTQYF. The CDR3 nucleotides are TGCGCCAGCAGACTAAACCGGGACTCGTCGTATACGCAGTATTTT. The full variable domain, its missing parts supplied by reference TRBV5-1 and TRBJ2-3, is KAGVTQTPRYLIKTRGQQVTLSCSPISGHRSVSWYQQTPGQGLQFLFEYFSETQRNKGNFPGRFSGRQFSNSRSEMNVSTLELGDSALYLCASRLNRDSSYTQYFGPGTRLTVL.

The chain employs TRBV7-3 and TRBJ1-1; 10 bases fit TRBD1. Germline lookup yields CDR1 SGHTA and CDR2 FQGTGA. This CDR3 region has 13 residues. The ends lost 6 bases at V and 10 bases at J; junction bases unmatched: 8. CDR3 DNA sequence: TGTGCCAGCAGTTACGACAGGGGGCGCCCAGCTTTCTTT. It is translated as CASSYDRGRPAFF.

The V gene is TRBV5-5, the J gene TRBJ2-3; no clear D. Trimming stripped 0 bases from V and 2 bases from J, with 7 bases between. This CDR3 region has 14 residues. Germline loops: CDR1 SGHKS, CDR2 YYEKEE (reference sequence). The CDR3 loop reads CASSLGQYTDTQYF. The CDR3 region has the DNA TGTGCCAGCAGCTTGGGGCAGTACACAGATACGCAGTATTTT.

The chain employs TRBV7-2 and TRBJ2-4; the D gene is possibly TRBD2 (5 bases). This CDR3 region has 16 residues. CDR1 is SGHTA, CDR2 FQGNSA, per germline. V was shortened by 0 bases and J by 3 bases, with 12 bases between the two germline ends. The CDR3 DNA is TGTGCCAGCAGCTTAGCCGCGTCGGGGTTCAAAAACATTCAGTACTTC. Encoded protein: CASSLAASGFKNIQYF.

The chain recombines TRBV18 with TRBJ2-2; TRBD2 might be the D (5 bases). The ends were cut back, 3 bases at V and 3 bases at J, with 5 bases in the middle. CDR3 length equals 13 residues. Germline V gene data show CDR1 as KGHSH and CDR2 as LQKENI. The CDR3 bases are TGTGCCAGCTCACCGAGGGACACCGGGGAGCTGTTTTTT. It specifies CASSPRDTGELFF. The full variable domain, completed using reference TRBV18 and TRBJ2-2, is NAGVMQNPRHLVRRRGQEARLRCSPMKGHSHVYWYRQLPEEGLKFMVYLQKENIIDESGMPKERFSAEFPKEGPSILRIQQVVRGDSAAYFCASSPRDTGELFFGEGSRLTVL.

The J gene is TRBJ2-1, the V gene TRBV6-2 or TRBV6-3; D remains unclear. Trimming removed 0 bases at V and 7 bases at J, with 16 bases between. CDR1 is MNHEY, CDR2 SVGEGT, per germline. The CDR3 loop spans 16 amino acids. CDR3 in amino acids: CASSYSRTAHGNEQFF. CDR3 nucleotides: TGTGCCAGCAGTTACTCGAGGACGGCGCACGGTAATGAGCAGTTCTTC.

The CDR3 spells CASSEYSYGYTF. The DNA for the CDR3 is TGTGCCAGCAGTGAATATAGTTATGGCTACACCTTC. This chain links TRBV6-1 with TRBJ1-2; D remains unclear. This CDR3 region has 12 residues. The V end was cut by 2 bases, the J end by 5 bases, with 6 bases between. Per germline, CDR1 MNHNS and CDR2 SASEGT.

This chain uses TRBV10-3 with TRBJ2-1; 11 nucleotides align to TRBD2. V dropped 7 bases and J dropped 5; count of bases not matched to a gene: 7. The V gene's germline CDR1 is ENHRY and CDR2 SYGVKD. This CDR3 spans 15 amino acids. The CDR3 DNA reads as TGTGCCATCAAAACGACTAGCGGGACTAACAATGAGCAGTTCTTC. It yields the protein CAIKTTSGTNNEQFF.